This T cell receptor beta chain was identified during a study of T cells in Graves' hyperthyroidism and ophthalmopathy. RNA transcripts gave rise to amplified TCR beta CDR3 regions. HTBI primers were employed in a first-round RT-PCR of the TCR CDR3. TCRdb analysed the multiplex PCR reads with MiXCR anew, one entry per CDR3 protein. The sample lists about 550,000 distinct CDR3 sequences; about a fifth were seen once. This CDR3 is built from 13 residues. Trimming shortened V by 5 bases and J by 5 bases, and 12 bases separated the two germline ends. CDR1 is LNHNV and CDR2 is YYDKDF in the germline V gene (reference sequence). It was considered stable Graves' hyperthyroidism when ophthalmopathy did not progress within 18 months. This clonotype showed up many times.

The sequence came from a man aged 18 to 30 with Graves' hyperthyroidism. The sequenced material came from blood. V is TRBV15 and J is TRBJ1-1; no definite D call. CDR3 region: CATSLRAGTEAFF. CDR3 coding DNA: TGTGCCACCAGCTTGAGAGCCGGAACTGAAGCTTTCTTT.